The rows below give T cell receptor beta chains drawn from one sample of a study of blood T cell repertoires in COVID-19. The table came from immunoSEQ multiplex PCR; TCRdb's copy has only in-frame clones and leaves some out. The sample consists of a few hundred thousand clones, more than 80% of them appearing once. The specimen sequenced was peripheral blood. The receptors stem from a man younger than 35 who had recovered from COVID-19. Both conserved end residues are trimmed from each CDR3. The D gene is left open where the match is weak. Only some rows state a clone size, as once, few, many or a class for expanded clones.

>NA|12|TRBD1|TRBV18|TRBJ2-7
ASSPPGQTYEQY
>NA|12|TRBD1|TRBV19|TRBJ1-2
ASTRTGTNYGYT
>NA|14|TRBD1|TRBV4-2|TRBJ2-7
ASSQPPGQGVTEQY
>NA|13|NA|TRBV7-9|TRBJ2-5
ASSRTVGLQETQY
>NA|13|NA|TRBV4-1|TRBJ2-7
ASSQGSSPTYEQY
>NA|15|NA|TRBV3-1/TRBV3-2|TRBJ1-3
ASSQLGVRLSGNTIY
>NA|12|NA|TRBV5-6|TRBJ2-1
ASSLATGDNEQF
>NA|12|NA|TRBV6-5|TRBJ2-3
ASSWLTDTDTQY
>once|13|NA|TRBV6-5|TRBJ2-7
ASSGLGTPSYEQY
>NA|14|TRBD2|TRBV27|TRBJ2-3
ASSSRTSGMGDTQY
>NA|13|NA|TRBV5-5|TRBJ1-1
ASRDGTGLNTEAF
>NA|12|NA|TRBV6-5|TRBJ2-7
ASSYFGRGYEQY
>NA|11|NA|TRBV6-6|TRBJ1-5
ATPPASNQPQH
>once|13|TRBD1|TRBV9|TRBJ2-5
ASSQSRTGGETQY
>NA|11|TRBD1|TRBV11-2|TRBJ1-2
ASSPDRGQGYT
>NA|14|NA|TRBV6-1|TRBJ1-5
ASSENSPYSNQPQH
>NA|12|NA|TRBV10-3|TRBJ1-1
AITSTSRDTEAF
>NA|10|NA|TRBV9|TRBJ2-3
ASSVSADTQY
>few|16|TRBD1|TRBV4-1|TRBJ2-3
ASSRDYRDRVATDTQY
>NA|11|TRBD1|TRBV18|TRBJ2-2
ASSLTGDGELF